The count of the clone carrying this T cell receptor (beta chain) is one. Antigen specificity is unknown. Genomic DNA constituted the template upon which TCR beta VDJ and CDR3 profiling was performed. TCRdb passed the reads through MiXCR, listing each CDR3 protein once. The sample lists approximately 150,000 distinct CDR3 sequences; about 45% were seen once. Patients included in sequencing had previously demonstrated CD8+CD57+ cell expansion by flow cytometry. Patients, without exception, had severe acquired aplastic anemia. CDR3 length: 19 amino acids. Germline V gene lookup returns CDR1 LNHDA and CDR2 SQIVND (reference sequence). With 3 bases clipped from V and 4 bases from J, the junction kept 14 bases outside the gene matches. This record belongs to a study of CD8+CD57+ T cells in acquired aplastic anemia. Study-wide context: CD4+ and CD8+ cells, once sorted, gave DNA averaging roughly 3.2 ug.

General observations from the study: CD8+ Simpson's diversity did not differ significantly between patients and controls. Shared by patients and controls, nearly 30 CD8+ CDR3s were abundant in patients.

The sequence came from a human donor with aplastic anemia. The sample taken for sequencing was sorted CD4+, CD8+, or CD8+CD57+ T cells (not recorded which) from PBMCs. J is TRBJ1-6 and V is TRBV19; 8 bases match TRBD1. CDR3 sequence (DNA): TGTGCCAGTAGTATCCTCCCCAGCGTGGGACAGGATTATAATTCACCCCTCCACTTT. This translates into CASSILPSVGQDYNSPLHF.